The 8 T cell receptor beta chains reported below all come from one sample, sequenced in a study of post-analysis software for immune sequencing data. Study findings and constraints: Patients had higher frequencies than controls of a few TRBV segments, including TRBV5-6, TRBV5-1 and TRBV20-1.

Unique molecular identifiers featured in each of the TCR beta cDNA libraries. Via MiXCR, TCRdb re-called the PCR reads, giving one row per CDR3 protein. The sample contains about 770,000 distinct CDR3 sequences, 40% to 55% of which appear only once. The antigens for these receptors are not known. The source material was blood. These receptors came from a girl aged 10 to 17 with multiple sclerosis.

This clonotype was seen many times. The genes are TRBV10-3 and TRBJ2-3; D ambiguous. Germline loops: CDR1 ENHRY, CDR2 SYGVKD. The CDR3 covers 13 residues. The V end was cut by 4 bases, the J end by 4 bases, with 9 bases between. The CDR3: CAISVTTPDTQYF. DNA for the CDR3: TGTGCCATCAGTGTTACCACACCAGATACGCAGTATTTT.

The V call is TRBV12-3 or TRBV12-4, the J call TRBJ1-6, with 8 bases fitting TRBD1. V lost 6 bases to trimming and J lost 9 bases; unmatched junction nucleotides: 10. This CDR3 contains 15 residues. The CDR3: CASRSTGAGVSPLHF. CDR3 bases: TGTGCCAGCAGATCGACAGGGGCCGGGGTTTCACCCCTCCACTTT.

This clonotype was recorded a few times. This chain joins TRBV7-2 and TRBJ2-1; D uncertain. V was shortened by 5 bases and J by 8 bases, with 10 bases between the two germline ends. Germline V gives CDR1 SGHTA, CDR2 FQGNSA. The CDR3 is 12 residues long. CDR3 in amino acids: CASSPPGHEQFF. The CDR3 DNA reads as TGTGCCAGCAGCCCCCCAGGCCATGAGCAGTTCTTC.

V gene TRBV28 combines with J gene TRBJ2-4, with D perhaps given as TRBD1 or TRBD2 (5 bases each). From germline, CDR1 is MDHEN and CDR2 SYDVKM. Trimming shortened V by 3 bases and J by 8 bases, and 14 bases separated the two germline ends. This CDR3 contains 14 residues. The CDR3 DNA reads TGTGCCAGCAGTTTGGGGACCATCCTGGACATTCAGTACTTC. Translation gives CASSLGTILDIQYF.

This clonotype was picked up a small number of times. The J gene is TRBJ2-5, the V gene TRBV5-1; maybe TRBD1 (5 bases). V lost 0 bases to trimming and J lost 4 bases, with 16 bases between them. CDR3 size: 16 residues. Germline loops: CDR1 SGHRS, CDR2 YFSETQ. This CDR3 is CASSLAGHKTGETQYF. CDR3 sequence (DNA): TGCGCCAGCAGCTTGGCCGGACACAAGACTGGAGAGACCCAGTACTTC. The whole variable domain, filled in from reference TRBV5-1 and TRBJ2-5, reads KAGVTQTPRYLIKTRGQQVTLSCSPISGHRSVSWYQQTPGQGLQFLFEYFSETQRNKGNFPGRFSGRQFSNSRSEMNVSTLELGDSALYLCASSLAGHKTGETQYFGPGTRLLVL.

The CDR3 loop is CASSEGTTYEQYF. In DNA, the CDR3 is TGTGCCAGCAGTGAAGGGACTACCTACGAGCAGTACTTC. This sequence joins TRBV2 and TRBJ2-7; TRBD2 might be the D (6 bases). V lost 1 base to trimming and J lost 2 bases, with 6 bases between them. Germline CDR1 is SNHLY and CDR2 is FYNNEI. The CDR3 contains 13 residues.

This chain links TRBV29-1 with TRBJ2-4; 13 bases align to TRBD2. Unmatched junction bases numbered 8, after V lost 3 bases and J lost 6 bases. This CDR3 spans 16 amino acids. Germline CDR1 SQVTM, CDR2 ANQGSEA. The CDR3 region has the DNA TGCAGCGTTGATCCTCCGGGACTAGCGGGATCAAACATTCAGTACTTC. Residues: CSVDPPGLAGSNIQYF.

This clonotype was detected many times. The chain couples TRBV28 to TRBJ2-5; D is perhaps TRBD1 (6 bases). The CDR3 has 18 amino acids. Germline CDR1 is MDHEN and CDR2 is SYDVKM. Deletions cut 1 base from V and 1 base from J, with 19 bases between. The CDR3 DNA reads TGTGCCAGCAGTTTATTACCGGGGCATATAGGGGGCCAAGAGACCCAGTACTTC. It is translated as CASSLLPGHIGGQETQYF.